This TCR beta chain was obtained from a study of blood T cell repertoires in COVID-19. V trimming: 3 bases; J trimming: 4 bases; junction bases outside the gene matches: 3. Germline values: CDR1 MDHEN, CDR2 SYDVKM. The CDR3 has 15 amino acids. The data were produced by immunoSEQ multiplex PCR, yet TCRdb's version contains in-frame clones alone and is incomplete. Of about 130,000 clones in the sample, about 76% are singletons; the top ten hold approximately 5.2%. Seattle-derived patients entered the study during active infection and were followed longitudinally. J is TRBJ1-2 and V is TRBV28, with 12 bases lining up with TRBD1. This TCR derives from a woman aged 70-85 years with COVID-19, enrolled during active disease. Specimen: peripheral blood. This CDR3 is CASSLGQGAGYGYTF. The CDR3 bases are TGTGCCAGCAGTTTGGGACAGGGGGCTGGCTATGGCTACACCTTC.